This T cell receptor (beta chain) emerged from a study of T cell responses to AZD1222 COVID-19 vaccine. Only in-frame clones appear in the TCRdb table, and some are missing; sequencing was by immunoSEQ multiplex PCR. The table has 150,000 or so clones, around nine tenths seen once. This CDR3 region has 16 residues. The V gene end was trimmed by 7 bases and the J gene end by 7 bases; junction bases not matched to a gene: 14. Germline V gene data show CDR1 as SGHRS and CDR2 as YFSETQ. The TCR comes from an adult in good health. V and J are TRBV5-1 and TRBJ2-3; TRBD2 matches 11 bases. The sequencing used peripheral blood, collected on day 0 of MenACWY control vaccination. The CDR3 sequence is CASQRLSGGETYTQYF. The DNA of the CDR3 is TGCGCCAGCCAAAGACTTAGCGGGGGGGAGACATATACGCAGTATTTT.